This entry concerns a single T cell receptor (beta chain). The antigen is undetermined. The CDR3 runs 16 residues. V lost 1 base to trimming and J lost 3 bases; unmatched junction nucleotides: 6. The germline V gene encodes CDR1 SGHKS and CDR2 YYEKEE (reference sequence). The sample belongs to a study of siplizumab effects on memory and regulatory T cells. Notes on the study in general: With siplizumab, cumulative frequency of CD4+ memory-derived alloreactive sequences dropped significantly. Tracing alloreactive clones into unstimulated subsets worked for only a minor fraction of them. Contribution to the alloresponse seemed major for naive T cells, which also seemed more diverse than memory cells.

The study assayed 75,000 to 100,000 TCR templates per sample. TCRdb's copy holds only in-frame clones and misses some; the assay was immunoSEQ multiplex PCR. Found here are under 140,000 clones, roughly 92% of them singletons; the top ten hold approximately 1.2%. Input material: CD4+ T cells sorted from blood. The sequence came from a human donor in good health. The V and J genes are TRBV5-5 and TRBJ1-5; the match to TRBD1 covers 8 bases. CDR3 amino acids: CASSLSRTGNNQPQHF. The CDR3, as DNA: TGTGCCAGCAGCTTGAGCAGGACAGGGAACAATCAGCCCCAGCATTTT. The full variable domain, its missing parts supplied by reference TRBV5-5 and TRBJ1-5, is DAGVTQSPTHLIKTRGQQVTLRCSPISGHKSVSWYQQVLGQGPQFIFQYYEKEERGRGNFPDRFSARQFPNYSSELNVNALLLGDSALYLCASSLSRTGNNQPQHFGDGTRLSIL.